This T cell receptor (beta chain) was identified in a study of blood T cell repertoires in COVID-19. Overall study: Material from acute and convalescent COVID-19 was sourced from the United States, Italy and Spain. Sources were T cells, B-cell-depleted T cells, or PBMCs; the material itself was cDNA or gDNA.

Germline-derived CDR1 and CDR2 are MNHEY and SMNVEV (reference sequence). The V end lost 3 bases, the J end lost 5 bases, and 11 bases lay between the germline ends. The CDR3 is 15 amino acids. The assay was immunoSEQ multiplex PCR, and TCRdb's table has in-frame clones only and misses some. This sample carries a few hundred thousand clones, roughly 87% of them seen once, and the ten largest clones take approximately 0.93%. Cohorts were assigned according to the clinical history that participants reported. Cohort 3 donors counted as recovered after two negative PCRs, clearance, or resolved symptoms. This clonotype was sampled from a woman under 40 who had recovered from COVID-19. Sequenced: PBMCs or T cells enriched from blood (not recorded which). The chain uses TRBV27 and TRBJ1-6; the D gene is possibly TRBD1 (5 bases). For the CDR3, the DNA is TGTGCCAGCAGTTTTTCCGACAGACATAATTCACCCCTCCACTTT. Its protein product is CASSFSDRHNSPLHF.